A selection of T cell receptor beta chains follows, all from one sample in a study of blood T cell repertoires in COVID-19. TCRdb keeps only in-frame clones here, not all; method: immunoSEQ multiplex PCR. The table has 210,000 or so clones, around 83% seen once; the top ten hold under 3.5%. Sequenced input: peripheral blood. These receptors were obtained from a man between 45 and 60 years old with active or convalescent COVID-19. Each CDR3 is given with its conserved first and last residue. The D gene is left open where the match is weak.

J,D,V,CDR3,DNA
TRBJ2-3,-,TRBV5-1,CASSNPGGSTDTQYF,TGCGCCAGCAGCAACCCCGGGGGTAGCACAGATACGCAGTATTTT
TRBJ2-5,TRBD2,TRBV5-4,CASSTGLPNTQYF,TGTGCCAGCAGCACGGGACTACCGAACACCCAGTACTTC
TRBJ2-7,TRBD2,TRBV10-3,CAISDGGRDSYEQYF,TGTGCCATCAGTGACGGCGGGAGGGACTCCTACGAGCAGTACTTC
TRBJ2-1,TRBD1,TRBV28,CATLPTGDLSYNEQFF,TGTGCCACCCTACCGACAGGGGATTTATCCTACAATGAGCAGTTCTTC
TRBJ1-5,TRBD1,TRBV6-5,CASSYSVGGGQPQHF,TGTGCCAGCAGTTACTCGGTAGGGGGCGGGCAGCCCCAGCATTTT
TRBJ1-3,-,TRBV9,CASSRGGGGSGNTIYF,TGTGCCAGCAGCCGAGGGGGAGGGGGCTCTGGAAACACCATATATTTT
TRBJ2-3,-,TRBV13,CASSFQGMDDTQYF,TGTGCCAGCAGCTTTCAGGGGATGGATGATACGCAGTATTTT
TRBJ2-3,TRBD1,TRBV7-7,CASSLGTALVDTQYF,TGTGCTAGCAGCTTAGGGACAGCCTTGGTAGATACGCAGTATTTT
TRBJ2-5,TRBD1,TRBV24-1,CATSAAGGLETQYF,TGTGCCACCAGTGCCGCAGGGGGCCTAGAGACCCAGTACTTC
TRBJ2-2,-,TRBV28,CASSFRGAGELFF,TGTGCCAGCAGTTTCAGGGGGGCCGGGGAGCTGTTTTTT
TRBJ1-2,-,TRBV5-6,CASSSAGGNYGYTF,TGTGCCAGCAGCTCGGCGGGGGGCAACTATGGCTACACCTTC